This is a list of T cell receptor beta chains from one sample in a study of T cell responses to AZD1222 COVID-19 vaccine. Assay: immunoSEQ multiplex PCR; the TCRdb copy retains only in-frame clones and omits some. This sample has 110,000 or so clones, with more than 75% found just once. Sequenced here: peripheral blood, sampled 28 days after the second AZD1222 dose. The receptor source for this set is an adult who received the AZD1222 COVID-19 vaccine. CDR3s include the opening cysteine and the closing phenylalanine or tryptophan. The order of the fields is V gene, J gene, D gene, clone size, CDR3 DNA, CDR3 protein. A D gene is named only where the DNA matches it firmly. Where a row states a size, it is once, few, many or the class of an expanded clone; other rows omit it.

V gene: TRBV12-3/TRBV12-4
J gene: TRBJ1-1
D gene: .
clone size: .
CDR3 DNA: TGTGCCAGCAGTTTAGGGAGTCTTAATGAAGCTTTCTTT
CDR3 protein: CASSLGSLNEAFF

V gene: TRBV11-3
J gene: TRBJ2-3
D gene: .
clone size: .
CDR3 DNA: TGTGCCAGCAGCTTAGGGGGCCGGACAGATACGCAGTATTTT
CDR3 protein: CASSLGGRTDTQYF

V gene: TRBV7-9
J gene: TRBJ2-4
D gene: .
clone size: .
CDR3 DNA: TGTGCCAGCAGCTTAGGAAGGGAATGGGCCAAAAACATTCAGTACTTC
CDR3 protein: CASSLGREWAKNIQYF

V gene: TRBV10-1
J gene: TRBJ1-1
D gene: TRBD1
clone size: .
CDR3 DNA: TGCGCCAGCCCTGAGGACAGGGGGCTATCTGAAGCTTTCTTT
CDR3 protein: CASPEDRGLSEAFF

V gene: TRBV14
J gene: TRBJ2-1
D gene: TRBD2
clone size: .
CDR3 DNA: TGTGCCAGCAGCCGCCGGACTAGCGGGCGAACCTACAATGAGCAGTTCTTC
CDR3 protein: CASSRRTSGRTYNEQFF

V gene: TRBV29-1
J gene: TRBJ1-1
D gene: TRBD1
clone size: .
CDR3 DNA: TGCAGCGTTTGGGACAGGGGGAGATTGAACACTGAAGCTTTCTTT
CDR3 protein: CSVWDRGRLNTEAFF

V gene: TRBV11-2
J gene: TRBJ1-2
D gene: .
clone size: .
CDR3 DNA: TGTGCCAGCTCCCTAGGCCCAAAGCGGTATGGCTACACCTTC
CDR3 protein: CASSLGPKRYGYTF

V gene: TRBV11-2
J gene: TRBJ2-7
D gene: TRBD1
clone size: .
CDR3 DNA: TGTGCCAGCAGCCCCGGGACAGGGGGCCTTAGCTCCTACGAGCAGTACTTC
CDR3 protein: CASSPGTGGLSSYEQYF

V gene: TRBV7-2
J gene: TRBJ1-2
D gene: TRBD1
clone size: .
CDR3 DNA: TGTGCCAGCAGCCTCATGGGGGACAGGGTAACATCCTATCGTGGCTACACCTTC
CDR3 protein: CASSLMGDRVTSYRGYTF

V gene: TRBV30
J gene: TRBJ1-2
D gene: TRBD1
clone size: .
CDR3 DNA: TGTGCCCGAGCAGGGGGCTTTGGCTACACCTTC
CDR3 protein: CARAGGFGYTF

V gene: TRBV4-2
J gene: TRBJ1-2
D gene: .
clone size: .
CDR3 DNA: TGTGCCAGCAGCCAAGAAACAGCCAACTATGGCTACACCTTC
CDR3 protein: CASSQETANYGYTF

V gene: TRBV9
J gene: TRBJ2-3
D gene: .
clone size: .
CDR3 DNA: TGTGCCAGCAGCGTCAGAAGGGGAGATAATACAGATACGCAGTATTTT
CDR3 protein: CASSVRRGDNTDTQYF

V gene: TRBV6-5
J gene: TRBJ2-5
D gene: .
clone size: .
CDR3 DNA: TGTGCCAGCTCCCAGGAGAGCCTCCGGGGGACCCAGTACTTC
CDR3 protein: CASSQESLRGTQYF

V gene: TRBV7-2
J gene: TRBJ2-7
D gene: TRBD1
clone size: .
CDR3 DNA: TGTGCCAGCAGCTTAGGCAGGGGGCCTGACGAGCAGTACTTC
CDR3 protein: CASSLGRGPDEQYF

V gene: TRBV10-3
J gene: TRBJ1-2
D gene: .
clone size: few
CDR3 DNA: TGTGCCATCACCCCCACGACAGCTAACTATGGCTACACCTTC
CDR3 protein: CAITPTTANYGYTF

V gene: TRBV18
J gene: TRBJ2-7
D gene: TRBD1
clone size: .
CDR3 DNA: TGTGCCAGCTCACTCCGGACAGGGACAGACTCCTACGAGCAGTACTTC
CDR3 protein: CASSLRTGTDSYEQYF

V gene: TRBV6-4
J gene: TRBJ2-3
D gene: TRBD2
clone size: .
CDR3 DNA: TGTGCCAGCAGTGACTCGGGGGGGGATACGCAGTATTTT
CDR3 protein: CASSDSGGDTQYF

V gene: TRBV18
J gene: TRBJ2-2
D gene: .
clone size: .
CDR3 DNA: TGTGCCAGCTCACCAGATCAACAGGACTCAACCTTAAACACCGGGGAGCTGTTTTTT
CDR3 protein: CASSPDQQDSTLNTGELFF

V gene: TRBV5-6
J gene: TRBJ1-1
D gene: .
clone size: .
CDR3 DNA: TGTGCCAGCACCCGCAGGAACACTGAAGCTTTCTTT
CDR3 protein: CASTRRNTEAFF

V gene: TRBV11-1
J gene: TRBJ2-7
D gene: .
clone size: .
CDR3 DNA: TGTGCCAGCAGCCCAACCACCGGGGGCAGGCGCCACGAGCAGTACTTC
CDR3 protein: CASSPTTGGRRHEQYF

V gene: TRBV9
J gene: TRBJ1-3
D gene: .
clone size: .
CDR3 DNA: TGTGCCAGCAGCGTAGTAGCGGTCGGAAACACCATATATTTT
CDR3 protein: CASSVVAVGNTIYF

V gene: TRBV6-5
J gene: TRBJ2-7
D gene: .
clone size: .
CDR3 DNA: TGTGCCAGCAGGGGGCGTAGGTCTGGCGAGCAGTACTTC
CDR3 protein: CASRGRRSGEQYF

V gene: TRBV4-2
J gene: TRBJ2-1
D gene: .
clone size: few
CDR3 DNA: TGTGCCAGCAGCCAAGACAGGGGGGGCTCCTACAATGAGCAGTTCTTC
CDR3 protein: CASSQDRGGSYNEQFF

V gene: TRBV5-5
J gene: TRBJ2-5
D gene: .
clone size: .
CDR3 DNA: TGTGCCAGCAGCTTGGGAGGGGGTTTAGAGACCCAGTACTTC
CDR3 protein: CASSLGGGLETQYF

V gene: TRBV23-1
J gene: TRBJ1-6
D gene: .
clone size: few
CDR3 DNA: TGCGCCAGCAGACCCCCCCCGCCCCGTTATAATTCACCCCTCCACTTT
CDR3 protein: CASRPPPPRYNSPLHF

V gene: TRBV11-1
J gene: TRBJ1-2
D gene: .
clone size: .
CDR3 DNA: TGTGCCAGCAGCCCCTCCGGGACGGGGCGGGGGTATGGCTACACCTTC
CDR3 protein: CASSPSGTGRGYGYTF

V gene: TRBV9
J gene: TRBJ2-1
D gene: .
clone size: .
CDR3 DNA: TGTGCCAGCAGCGTAGGAGGCAGACCTTACAATGAGCAGTTCTTC
CDR3 protein: CASSVGGRPYNEQFF

V gene: TRBV6-4
J gene: TRBJ2-3
D gene: TRBD2
clone size: .
CDR3 DNA: TGTGCCAGCAGTGAGTCAAGCGGGAGTTATACGCAGTATTTT
CDR3 protein: CASSESSGSYTQYF

V gene: TRBV25-1
J gene: TRBJ1-1
D gene: .
clone size: once
CDR3 DNA: TGTGCCAGCAGTAGCCGACAGGATCGGAACACTGAAGCTTTCTTT
CDR3 protein: CASSSRQDRNTEAFF

V gene: TRBV28
J gene: TRBJ2-7
D gene: .
clone size: .
CDR3 DNA: TGTGCCAGCTTGGGGCACTACGAGCAGTACTTC
CDR3 protein: CASLGHYEQYF

V gene: TRBV10-3
J gene: TRBJ1-3
D gene: TRBD1
clone size: .
CDR3 DNA: TGTGCCATCAGTGAAACAGGGGGGGCTGGAAACACCATATATTTT
CDR3 protein: CAISETGGAGNTIYF

V gene: TRBV4-2
J gene: TRBJ2-1
D gene: TRBD2
clone size: .
CDR3 DNA: TGTGCCAGCAGCCAAGAAGGGAGGGTGTCGTACAATGAGCAGTTCTTC
CDR3 protein: CASSQEGRVSYNEQFF

V gene: TRBV7-2
J gene: TRBJ2-7
D gene: .
clone size: .
CDR3 DNA: TGTGCCAGCAGCAGCCAAAAAGTCGAGCAGTACTTC
CDR3 protein: CASSSQKVEQYF

V gene: TRBV28
J gene: TRBJ1-2
D gene: .
clone size: once
CDR3 DNA: TGTGCCAGCAGTTTCAGCGCTTACGGCTACACCTTC
CDR3 protein: CASSFSAYGYTF

V gene: TRBV11-3
J gene: TRBJ1-5
D gene: TRBD1
clone size: .
CDR3 DNA: TGTGCCAGCAGTTTAGGGGGCGAGGGGTATAGCAATCAGCCCCAGCATTTT
CDR3 protein: CASSLGGEGYSNQPQHF

V gene: TRBV6-5
J gene: TRBJ1-3
D gene: .
clone size: .
CDR3 DNA: TGTGCCAGTTGGTGGGCATCCTCCTCTGGAAACACCATATATTTT
CDR3 protein: CASWWASSSGNTIYF

V gene: TRBV7-2
J gene: TRBJ2-7
D gene: TRBD1
clone size: .
CDR3 DNA: TGTGCCAGCAGCTTGGGCTGGGGGACAGGGACCTACGAGCAGTACTTC
CDR3 protein: CASSLGWGTGTYEQYF

V gene: TRBV7-6
J gene: TRBJ2-1
D gene: TRBD1
clone size: .
CDR3 DNA: TGTGCCAGCAGCCAGGACAGGGCCTCCTACAATGAGCAGTTCTTC
CDR3 protein: CASSQDRASYNEQFF

V gene: TRBV7-3
J gene: TRBJ1-2
D gene: .
clone size: few
CDR3 DNA: TGTGCCAGCAGCTTGGGACAAATCTTTTCCTTC
CDR3 protein: CASSLGQIFSF

V gene: TRBV15
J gene: TRBJ1-2
D gene: .
clone size: .
CDR3 DNA: TGTGCCACCAGCAGAGGGATGACAGGCTATGGCTACACCTTC
CDR3 protein: CATSRGMTGYGYTF

V gene: TRBV4-3
J gene: TRBJ1-2
D gene: .
clone size: .
CDR3 DNA: TGCGCCAGCAGCCAAGGGGGTTCGTTGTCTAGGTATGGCTACACCTTC
CDR3 protein: CASSQGGSLSRYGYTF

V gene: TRBV11-2
J gene: TRBJ2-2
D gene: TRBD2
clone size: .
CDR3 DNA: TGTGCCAGCAGCTTAGTTCCTAGCGGGGGCGGGGAGCTGTTTTTT
CDR3 protein: CASSLVPSGGGELFF